Listed here is a single T cell receptor beta chain. V lost 8 bases to trimming and J lost 4 bases; unmatched junction nucleotides: 15. The CDR3 runs 19 residues. The data were obtained in a study of cytomegalovirus exposure and HLA in healthy donors. Profiled with immunoSEQ multiplex PCR; TCRdb holds only in-frame clones, not every one. The repertoire includes 100,000 to 150,000 clones, roughly 89% of them detected once, and 1% to 1.5% sits in the top ten. This sequence joins TRBV23-1 and TRBJ2-3; 16 nucleotides line up with TRBD2. TRBV23-1 is known as an ORF, though its function is uncertain. This receptor was obtained from a woman aged 18-35 years in good health and CMV-seronegative. Specimen: PBMCs. CDR3 DNA sequence: TGCGCCAGCGCCCGACCGGGACTAGCGGGGGGGCGGGTCCCAGATACGCAGTATTTT. It is translated as CASARPGLAGGRVPDTQYF.